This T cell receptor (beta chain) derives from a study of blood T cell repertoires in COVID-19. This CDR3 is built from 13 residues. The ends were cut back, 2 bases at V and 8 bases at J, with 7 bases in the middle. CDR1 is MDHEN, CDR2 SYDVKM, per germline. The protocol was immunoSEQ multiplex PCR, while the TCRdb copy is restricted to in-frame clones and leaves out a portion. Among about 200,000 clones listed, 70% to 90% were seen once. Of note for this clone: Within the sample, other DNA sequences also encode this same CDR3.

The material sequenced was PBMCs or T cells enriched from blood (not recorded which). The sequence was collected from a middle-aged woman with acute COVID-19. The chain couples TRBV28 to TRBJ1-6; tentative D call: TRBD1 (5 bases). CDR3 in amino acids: CASSLTRDSPLHF. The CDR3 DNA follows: TGTGCCAGCAGTTTAACCAGGGATTCACCCCTCCACTTT.